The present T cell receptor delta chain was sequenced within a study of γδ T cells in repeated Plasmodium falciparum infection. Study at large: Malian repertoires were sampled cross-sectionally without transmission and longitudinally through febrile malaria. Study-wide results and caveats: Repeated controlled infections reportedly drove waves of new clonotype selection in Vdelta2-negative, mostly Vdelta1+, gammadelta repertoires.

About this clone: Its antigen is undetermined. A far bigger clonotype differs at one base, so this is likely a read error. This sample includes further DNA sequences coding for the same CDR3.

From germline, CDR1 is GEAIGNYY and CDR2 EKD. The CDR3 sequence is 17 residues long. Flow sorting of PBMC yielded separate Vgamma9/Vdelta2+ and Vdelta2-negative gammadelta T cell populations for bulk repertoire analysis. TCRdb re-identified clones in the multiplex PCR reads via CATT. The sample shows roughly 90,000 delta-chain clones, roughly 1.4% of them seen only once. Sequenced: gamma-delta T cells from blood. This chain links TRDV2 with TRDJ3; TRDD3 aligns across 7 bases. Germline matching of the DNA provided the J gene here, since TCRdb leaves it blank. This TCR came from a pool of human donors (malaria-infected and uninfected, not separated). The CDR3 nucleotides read TGCGCCTGTGATGGGGGACTGAGCTCCTGGGACACCCGACAGATGTTTTTC. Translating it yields CACDGGLSSWDTRQMFF.